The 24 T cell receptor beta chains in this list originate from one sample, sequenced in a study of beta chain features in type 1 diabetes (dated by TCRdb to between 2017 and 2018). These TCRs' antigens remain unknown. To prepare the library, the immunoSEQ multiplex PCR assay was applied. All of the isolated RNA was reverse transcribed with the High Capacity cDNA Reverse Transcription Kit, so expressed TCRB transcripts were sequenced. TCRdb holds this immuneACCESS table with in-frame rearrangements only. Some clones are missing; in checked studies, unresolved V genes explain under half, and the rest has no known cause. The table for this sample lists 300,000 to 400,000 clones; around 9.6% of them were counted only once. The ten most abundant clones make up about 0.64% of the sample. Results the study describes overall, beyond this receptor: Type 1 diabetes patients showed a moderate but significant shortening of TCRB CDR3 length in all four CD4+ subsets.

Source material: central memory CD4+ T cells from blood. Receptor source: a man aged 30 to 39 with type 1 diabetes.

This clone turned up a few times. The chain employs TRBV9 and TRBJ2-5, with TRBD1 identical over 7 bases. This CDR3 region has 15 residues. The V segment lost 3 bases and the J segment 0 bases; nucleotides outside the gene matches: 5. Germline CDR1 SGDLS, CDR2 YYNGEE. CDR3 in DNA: TGTGCCAGCAGCGGCGCACAGGGGTACCAAGAGACCCAGTACTTC. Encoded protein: CASSGAQGYQETQYF.

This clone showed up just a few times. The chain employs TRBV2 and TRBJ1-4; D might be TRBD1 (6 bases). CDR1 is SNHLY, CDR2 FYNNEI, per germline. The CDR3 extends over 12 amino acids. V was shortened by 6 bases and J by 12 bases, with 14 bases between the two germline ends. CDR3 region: CASSAQGRELFF. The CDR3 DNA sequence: TGTGCCAGCAGCGCACAGGGCAGAGAACTGTTTTTT.

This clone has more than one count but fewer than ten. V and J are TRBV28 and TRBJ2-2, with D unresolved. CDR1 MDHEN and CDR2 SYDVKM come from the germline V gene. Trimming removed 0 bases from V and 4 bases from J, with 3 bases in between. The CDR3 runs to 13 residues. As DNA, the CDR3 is TGTGCCAGCAGTTTATGGTCCACCGGGGAGCTGTTTTTT. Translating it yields CASSLWSTGELFF.

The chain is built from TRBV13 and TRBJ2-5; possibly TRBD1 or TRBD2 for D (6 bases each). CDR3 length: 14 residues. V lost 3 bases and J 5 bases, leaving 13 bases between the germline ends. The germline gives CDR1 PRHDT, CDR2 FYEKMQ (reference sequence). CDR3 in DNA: TGTGCCAGCAGCTTTACAGGGACTCAGGAGACCCAGTACTTC. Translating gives CASSFTGTQETQYF.

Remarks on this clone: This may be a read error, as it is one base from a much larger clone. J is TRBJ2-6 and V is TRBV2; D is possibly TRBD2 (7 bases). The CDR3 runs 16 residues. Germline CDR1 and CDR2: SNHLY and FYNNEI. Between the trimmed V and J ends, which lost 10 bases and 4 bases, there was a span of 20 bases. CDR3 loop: CATSGGGGSGANVLTF. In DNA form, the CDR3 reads TGTGCCACCTCCGGCGGGGGCGGATCCGGGGCCAACGTCCTGACTTTC. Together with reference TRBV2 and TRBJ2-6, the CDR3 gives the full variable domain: EPEVTQTPSHQVTQMGQEVILRCVPISNHLYFYWYRQILGQKVEFLVSFYNNEISEKSEIFDDQFSVERPDGSNFTLKIRSTKLEDSAMYFCATSGGGGSGANVLTFGAGSRLTVL.

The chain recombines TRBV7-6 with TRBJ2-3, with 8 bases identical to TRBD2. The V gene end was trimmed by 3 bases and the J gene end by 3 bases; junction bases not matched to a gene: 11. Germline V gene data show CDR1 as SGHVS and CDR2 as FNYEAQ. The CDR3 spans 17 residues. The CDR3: CASSFSPPAGVTDTQYF. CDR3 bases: TGTGCCAGCAGCTTTAGTCCCCCAGCGGGGGTAACAGATACGCAGTATTTT. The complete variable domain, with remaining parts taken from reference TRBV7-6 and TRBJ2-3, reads GAGVSQSPRYKVTKRGQDVALRCDPISGHVSLYWYRQALGQGPEFLTYFNYEAQQDKSGLPNDRFSAERPEGSISTLTIQRTEQRDSAMYRCASSFSPPAGVTDTQYFGPGTRLTVL.

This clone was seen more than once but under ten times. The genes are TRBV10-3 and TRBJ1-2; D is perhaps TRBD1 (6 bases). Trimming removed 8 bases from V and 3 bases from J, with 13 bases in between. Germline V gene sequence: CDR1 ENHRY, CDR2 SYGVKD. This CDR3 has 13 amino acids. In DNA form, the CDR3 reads TGTGCCATCGGGAAGGGGGTGTACTATGGCTACACCTTC. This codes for CAIGKGVYYGYTF.

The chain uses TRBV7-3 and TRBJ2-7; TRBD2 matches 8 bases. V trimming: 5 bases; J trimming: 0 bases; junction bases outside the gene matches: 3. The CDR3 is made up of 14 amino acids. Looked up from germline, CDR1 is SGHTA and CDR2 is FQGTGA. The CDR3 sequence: CASSPTSASYEQYF. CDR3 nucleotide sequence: TGTGCCAGCAGCCCGACTAGCGCCTCCTACGAGCAGTACTTC.

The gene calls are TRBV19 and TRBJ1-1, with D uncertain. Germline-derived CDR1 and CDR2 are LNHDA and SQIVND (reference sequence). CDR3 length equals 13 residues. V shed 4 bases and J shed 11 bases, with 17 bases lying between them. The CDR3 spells CASSTTGSRAAFF. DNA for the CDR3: TGTGCCAGTAGTACGACCGGGTCTCGGGCGGCTTTCTTT.

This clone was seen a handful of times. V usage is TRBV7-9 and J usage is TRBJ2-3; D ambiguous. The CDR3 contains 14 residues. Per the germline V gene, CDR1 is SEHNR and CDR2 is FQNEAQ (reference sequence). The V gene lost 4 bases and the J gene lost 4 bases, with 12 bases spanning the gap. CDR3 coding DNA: TGTGCCAGCAGCTCACAAGCGTATTCAGATACGCAGTATTTT. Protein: CASSSQAYSDTQYF. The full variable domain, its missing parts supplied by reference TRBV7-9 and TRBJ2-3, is DTGVSQNPRHKITKRGQNVTFRCDPISEHNRLYWYRQTLGQGPEFLTYFQNEAQLEKSRLLSDRFSAERPKGSFSTLEIQRTEQGDSAMYLCASSSQAYSDTQYFGPGTRLTVL.

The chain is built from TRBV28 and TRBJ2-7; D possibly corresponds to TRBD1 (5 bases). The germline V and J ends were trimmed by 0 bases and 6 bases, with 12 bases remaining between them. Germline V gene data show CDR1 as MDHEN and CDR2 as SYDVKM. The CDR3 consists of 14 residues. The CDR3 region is CASSLWGFQGEQYF. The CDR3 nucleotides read TGTGCCAGCAGTTTATGGGGGTTCCAGGGCGAGCAGTACTTC.

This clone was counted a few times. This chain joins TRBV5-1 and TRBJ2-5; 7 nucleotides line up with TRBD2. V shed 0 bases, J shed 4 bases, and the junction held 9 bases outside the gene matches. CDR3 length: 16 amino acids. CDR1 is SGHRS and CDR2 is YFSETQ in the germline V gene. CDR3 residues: CASSLGAGERLETQYF. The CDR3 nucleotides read TGCGCCAGCAGCTTGGGGGCGGGAGAACGCTTAGAGACCCAGTACTTC.

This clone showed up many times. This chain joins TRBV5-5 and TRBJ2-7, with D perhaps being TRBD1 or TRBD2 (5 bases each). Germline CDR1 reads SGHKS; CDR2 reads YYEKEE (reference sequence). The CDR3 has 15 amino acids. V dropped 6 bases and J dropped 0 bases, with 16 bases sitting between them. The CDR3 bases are TGTGCCAGCACCTTAGGGACGCCGAGCTCCTACGAGCAGTACTTC. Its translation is CASTLGTPSSYEQYF.

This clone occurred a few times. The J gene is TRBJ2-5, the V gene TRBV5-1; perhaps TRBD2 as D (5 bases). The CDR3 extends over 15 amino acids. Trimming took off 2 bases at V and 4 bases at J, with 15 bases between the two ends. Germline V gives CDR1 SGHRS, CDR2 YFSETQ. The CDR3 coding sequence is TGCGCCAGCAGCTTTTCCGGTCCCGGGGTAGAGACCCAGTACTTC. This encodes CASSFSGPGVETQYF.

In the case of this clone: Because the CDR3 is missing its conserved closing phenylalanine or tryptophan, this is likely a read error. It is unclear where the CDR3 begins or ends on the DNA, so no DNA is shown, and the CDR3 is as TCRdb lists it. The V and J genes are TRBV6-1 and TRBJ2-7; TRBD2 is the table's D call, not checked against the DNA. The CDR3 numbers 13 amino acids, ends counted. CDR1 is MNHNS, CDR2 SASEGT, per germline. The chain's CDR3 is CASSIAGRGGTQI.

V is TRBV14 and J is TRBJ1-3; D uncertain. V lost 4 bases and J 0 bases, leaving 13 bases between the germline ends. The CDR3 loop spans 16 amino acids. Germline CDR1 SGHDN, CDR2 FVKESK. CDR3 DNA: TGTGCCAGCAGCCCCCCCCCTGCAAACTCTGGAAACACCATATATTTT. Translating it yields CASSPPPANSGNTIYF. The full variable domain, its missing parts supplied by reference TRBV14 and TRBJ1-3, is EAGVTQFPSHSVIEKGQTVTLRCDPISGHDNLYWYRRVMGKEIKFLLHFVKESKQDESGMPNNRFLAERTGGTYSTLKVQPAELEDSGVYFCASSPPPANSGNTIYFGEGSWLTVV.

CDR3 coding DNA: TGTGCCAGCAGTCGGGCAGCAGGGCGTGGCGAGCAGTACTTC. This codes for CASSRAAGRGEQYF. The V gene is TRBV6-5, the J gene TRBJ2-7; D is possibly TRBD1 (5 bases). Between the trimmed V and J ends, which lost 5 bases and 6 bases, there was a span of 17 bases. The germline V gene has CDR1 MNHEY and CDR2 SVGAGI. The CDR3 loop spans 14 amino acids.

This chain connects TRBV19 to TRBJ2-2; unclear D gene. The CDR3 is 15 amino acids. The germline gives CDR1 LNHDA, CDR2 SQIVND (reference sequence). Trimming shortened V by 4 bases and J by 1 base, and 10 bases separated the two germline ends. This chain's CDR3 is CASSNMARNTGELFF. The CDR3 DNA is TGTGCCAGTAGTAACATGGCTAGGAACACCGGGGAGCTGTTTTTT.

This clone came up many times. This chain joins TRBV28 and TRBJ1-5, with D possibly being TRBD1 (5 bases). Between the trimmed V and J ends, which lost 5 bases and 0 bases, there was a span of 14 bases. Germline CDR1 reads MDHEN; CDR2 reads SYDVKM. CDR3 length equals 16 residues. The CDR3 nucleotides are TGTGCCAGCAGTCCGATGACAGACCTTAGCAATCAGCCCCAGCATTTT. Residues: CASSPMTDLSNQPQHF.

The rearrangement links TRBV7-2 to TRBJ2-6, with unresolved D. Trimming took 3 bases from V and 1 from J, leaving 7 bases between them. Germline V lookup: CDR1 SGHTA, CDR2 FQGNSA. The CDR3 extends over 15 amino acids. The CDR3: CASSFFLSGANVLTF. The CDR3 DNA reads TGTGCCAGCAGCTTCTTTTTGTCTGGGGCCAACGTCCTGACTTTC. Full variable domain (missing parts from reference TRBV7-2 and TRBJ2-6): GAGVSQSPSNKVTEKGKDVELRCDPISGHTALYWYRQSLGQGLEFLIYFQGNSAPDKSGLPSDRFSAERTGGSVSTLTIQRTQQEDSAVYLCASSFFLSGANVLTFGAGSRLTVL.

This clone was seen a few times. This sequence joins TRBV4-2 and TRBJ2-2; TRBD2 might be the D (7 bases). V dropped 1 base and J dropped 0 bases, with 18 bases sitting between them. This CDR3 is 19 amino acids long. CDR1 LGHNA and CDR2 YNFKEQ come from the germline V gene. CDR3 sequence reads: CASSQVEQGLTSNTGELFF. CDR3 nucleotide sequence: TGTGCCAGCAGCCAAGTTGAACAGGGACTAACGTCGAACACCGGGGAGCTGTTTTTT.

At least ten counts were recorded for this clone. The CDR3 nucleotides read TGTGCCAGCAGCCCGACTAGATACAATGAGCAGTTCTTC. Amino acids: CASSPTRYNEQFF. The gene calls are TRBV7-2 and TRBJ2-1; a possible D gene is TRBD2 (6 bases). The germline V and J ends were trimmed by 5 bases and 4 bases, with 9 bases remaining between them. This CDR3 is 13 amino acids long. Germline CDR1 is SGHTA and CDR2 is FQGNSA. The full variable domain, completed using reference TRBV7-2 and TRBJ2-1, is GAGVSQSPSNKVTEKGKDVELRCDPISGHTALYWYRQSLGQGLEFLIYFQGNSAPDKSGLPSDRFSAERTGGSVSTLTIQRTQQEDSAVYLCASSPTRYNEQFFGPGTRLTVL.

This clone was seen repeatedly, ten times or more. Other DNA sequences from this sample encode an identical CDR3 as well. In DNA form, the CDR3 reads TGTGCCAGCAGTTTAGGCGGGACGAACACCGGGGAGCTGTTTTTT. It encodes CASSLGGTNTGELFF. J is TRBJ2-2 and V is TRBV28, with D tentatively TRBD2 (6 bases). V shed 2 bases and J shed 0 bases, with 7 bases lying between them. This CDR3 region has 15 residues. From germline, CDR1 is MDHEN and CDR2 SYDVKM.

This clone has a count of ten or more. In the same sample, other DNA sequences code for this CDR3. The CDR3 DNA follows: TGTGCCAGCTCACCATCGAACACCGGGGAGCTGTTTTTT. Amino acids: CASSPSNTGELFF. V usage is TRBV18 and J usage is TRBJ2-2; no reliable D call. Germline V gene sequence: CDR1 KGHSH, CDR2 LQKENI. This CDR3 region has 13 residues. V shed 2 bases and J shed 0 bases, with 1 base lying between them.